The 20 T cell receptor beta chains below come from one sample, sequenced in a study of T cells in Graves' hyperthyroidism and ophthalmopathy. The TCR beta CDR3 regions underwent amplification using RNA transcripts as the source. Researchers ran a first-round RT-PCR on the TCR CDR3 using the HTBI primer set. TCRdb ran MiXCR on the multiplex PCR reads and lists one entry per CDR3 protein. The sample carries 620,000 or so distinct CDR3 sequences, 13% to 15% recorded once. The specimen sequenced was blood. The receptors originated from a woman aged 50 to 60 with Graves' ophthalmopathy.

The chain uses TRBV29-1 and TRBJ2-7, with TRBD2 as a possible D gene (5 bases). Germline V CDR1 and CDR2: SQVTM, ANQGSEA. V gave up 1 base and J gave up 1 base, with 8 bases separating them. The CDR3 extends over 13 amino acids. CDR3 DNA: TGCAGCGTTGAAGTACGGAGGTCCTACGAGCAGTACTTC. This codes for CSVEVRRSYEQYF.

This clonotype was seen repeatedly, ten times or more. The genes are TRBV6-5 and TRBJ2-7; D may be TRBD2 (5 bases). Trimming took off 2 bases at V and 7 bases at J, with 18 bases between the two ends. The germline V gene has CDR1 MNHEY and CDR2 SVGAGI. The CDR3 is 15 amino acids. The CDR3: CASSYGDFTTGEQYF. CDR3 sequence (DNA): TGTGCCAGCAGTTACGGGGATTTTACTACGGGGGAGCAGTACTTC.

The rearrangement uses TRBV4-2 and TRBJ1-6, with D perhaps TRBD1 (6 bases). The CDR3 has 17 residues. V was clipped by 4 bases and J by 7 bases, with 20 bases between them. CDR1 is LGHNA, CDR2 YNFKEQ, per germline. CDR3 in DNA: TGTGCCAGCAGCCCGCTTATCCTGGACAGAGAAAATTCACCCCTCCACTTT. Its protein is CASSPLILDRENSPLHF.

This clonotype was counted once. The chain uses TRBV7-9 and TRBJ2-5, with 10 nucleotides matching TRBD1. CDR3 length: 15 amino acids. Looked up from germline, CDR1 is SEHNR and CDR2 is FQNEAQ (reference sequence). Unmatched junction bases numbered 8, after V lost 6 bases and J lost 4 bases. The chain's CDR3 is CASRSPGQGTETQYF. In nucleotides, the CDR3 is TGTGCCAGCAGGTCTCCGGGACAGGGGACAGAGACCCAGTACTTC.

This clonotype has only a few counts. The CDR3 DNA sequence: TGTGCCAGCAGCCCCTTCGAGTACCAAGAGACCCAGTACTTC. This gives the protein CASSPFEYQETQYF. The chain recombines TRBV28 with TRBJ2-5, with unresolved D. This CDR3 is built from 14 residues. The germline V gene has CDR1 MDHEN and CDR2 SYDVKM. V lost 6 bases and J 0 bases, leaving 11 bases between the germline ends.

In this sample, this clonotype turned up many times. The chain has TRBV3-1 and TRBJ2-7, with 7 bases that match TRBD2. Germline loops: CDR1 LGHDT, CDR2 YNNKEL (reference sequence). The junction had 4 bases not matched to a gene; V was cut back by 0 bases and J by 2 bases. The CDR3 consists of 15 residues. The CDR3 loop is CASSQELATTYEQYF. The CDR3 region has the DNA TGTGCCAGCAGCCAAGAACTAGCGACAACCTACGAGCAGTACTTC.

J is TRBJ1-1 and V is TRBV19; 9 bases agree with TRBD1. Trimming removed 5 bases from V and 3 bases from J; junction bases left unmatched: 1. The CDR3 sequence is 13 residues long. Germline V gives CDR1 LNHDA, CDR2 SQIVND (reference sequence). The CDR3 bases are TGTGCCAGTAGTCACAGGGGGCACACTGAAGCTTTCTTT. The encoded protein is CASSHRGHTEAFF.

This clonotype was counted ten times or more. The chain uses TRBV20-1 and TRBJ2-7, with TRBD2 matching 10 bases. Germline values: CDR1 DFQATT, CDR2 SNEGSKA (reference sequence). The CDR3 has 14 residues. Trimming took 3 bases from V and 4 from J; bases not matched to a gene: 6. CDR3 protein: CSASQAGGSYEQYF. The CDR3 DNA is TGCAGTGCTAGCCAAGCGGGAGGGTCGTACGAGCAGTACTTC.

The J gene is TRBJ2-7, the V gene TRBV28; D gene uncertain. The germline V and J ends were trimmed by 8 bases and 5 bases, with 7 bases remaining between them. Germline values: CDR1 MDHEN, CDR2 SYDVKM. The CDR3 totals 10 residues. In DNA, the CDR3 is TGTGCCAGCGAGCGCAACGAGCAGTACTTC. It encodes CASERNEQYF.

Comment on this clonotype: This sequence may be a read error, since a much larger clone differs from it by one base. V usage is TRBV27 and J usage is TRBJ2-3; D is unclear. Per the germline V gene, CDR1 is MNHEY and CDR2 is SMNVEV (reference sequence). The CDR3 totals 13 residues. The CDR3 DNA sequence: TGTGCCAGCAGTCCCAGGCCTGCAGATATGCAGTATTTT. This codes for CASSPRPADMQYF.

This clonotype showed up many times. This chain uses TRBV7-3 with TRBJ2-2; D is perhaps TRBD2 (5 bases). The V gene's germline CDR1 is SGHTA and CDR2 FQGTGA. V lost 5 bases and J 6 bases, leaving 22 bases between the germline ends. The CDR3 covers 17 residues. In DNA form, the CDR3 reads TGTGCCAGCAGCCTTCTAGCTTCCCCGACCTACGCCGGGGAGCTGTTTTTT. Protein product: CASSLLASPTYAGELFF.

The chain combines TRBV3-1 with TRBJ1-1; possible D gene TRBD1, 6 bases. CDR3 length: 12 residues. Germline CDR1 is LGHDT and CDR2 is YNNKEL (reference sequence). The ends were cut back, 0 bases at V and 10 bases at J, with 9 bases in the middle. The CDR3 nucleotides are TGTGCCAGCAGCCAAGAACGAGGGGGAGCTTTCTTT. This gives the protein CASSQERGGAFF.

The table lists this clonotype with many counts. The chain employs TRBV20-1 and TRBJ2-3; a possible D gene is TRBD2 (6 bases). The CDR3 is 19 amino acids. V was trimmed by 1 base and J by 1 base, leaving 24 bases between them. The germline CDR1 and CDR2 sequences are DFQATT and SNEGSKA (reference sequence). The DNA for the CDR3 is TGCAGTGCTAGAGGGCGGGGTGCGATTAAAGCCGTTGGCACAGATACGCAGTATTTT. It encodes CSARGRGAIKAVGTDTQYF.

This clonotype was counted between two and nine times. The chain employs TRBV6-2 or TRBV6-3 and TRBJ2-4; perhaps TRBD1 as D (5 bases). Germline lookup yields CDR1 MNHEY and CDR2 SVGEGT. Between the trimmed V and J ends, which lost 4 bases and 1 base, there was a span of 14 bases. This CDR3 is 16 amino acids long. CDR3 loop: CASSSGAGNAKNIQYF. The CDR3 nucleotides read TGTGCCAGCAGTTCTGGGGCAGGCAACGCCAAAAACATTCAGTACTTC.

V is TRBV12-3 or TRBV12-4 and J is TRBJ2-7; D unclear. This CDR3 has 15 amino acids. Trimming pared 1 base from V and 2 bases from J, leaving 12 bases between. The CDR3 DNA reads as TGTGCCAGCAGTTTAGGGGCGCAGGCAGCCTACGAGCAGTACTTC. It specifies CASSLGAQAAYEQYF.

The sample holds many counts of this clonotype. The genes are TRBV7-2 and TRBJ2-7; 7 positions agree with TRBD2. V was pared by 1 base and J by 6 bases, with 9 bases of the junction left unmatched. CDR3 length: 15 residues. The V gene's germline CDR1 is SGHTA and CDR2 FQGNSA. This chain's CDR3 is CASSLGAGVGFEQYF. CDR3 bases: TGTGCCAGCAGCTTAGGGGCGGGAGTCGGGTTCGAGCAGTACTTC.

In its sample, this clonotype was seen many times. The genes are TRBV12-3 or TRBV12-4 and TRBJ2-1, with a tentative D call TRBD1 (5 bases). This CDR3 is 15 amino acids long. Between the trimmed V and J ends, which lost 1 base and 4 bases, there was a span of 11 bases. The CDR3 sequence: CASSLGLGQYNEQFF. CDR3 bases: TGTGCCAGCAGTTTAGGGTTGGGGCAGTACAATGAGCAGTTCTTC.

This clonotype turned up a few times. The chain carries TRBV7-3 and TRBJ1-1; unclear D gene. The CDR3 extends over 15 amino acids. CDR1 is SGHTA and CDR2 is FQGTGA in the germline V gene. Deletions cut 1 base from V and 3 bases from J, with 12 bases between. The CDR3 loop is CASSLSSRSDTEAFF. In DNA, the CDR3 is TGTGCCAGCAGCTTAAGTAGCAGGTCGGACACTGAAGCTTTCTTT.

Note on this clonotype: One end of the junction is discordant with germline, which a read error may explain. The J gene is TRBJ2-5, the V gene TRBV24-1, with 7 bases matching TRBD2. Per the germline V gene, CDR1 is KGHDR and CDR2 is SFDVKD. This CDR3 is 15 amino acids long. In DNA, the CDR3 is TGTGTCACCAGTGATTTGACGCTGGGGGGGGAGACCCAGTACTTC. It codes for CVTSDLTLGGETQYF.

V gene TRBV6-1 combines with J gene TRBJ2-2; a possible D gene is TRBD2 (6 bases). CDR3 size: 15 residues. Trimming pared 3 bases from V and 5 bases from J, leaving 13 bases between. Germline CDR1 MNHNS, CDR2 SASEGT. The CDR3 spells CASSDSLALTGELFF. The CDR3 DNA is TGTGCCAGCAGTGATTCCCTAGCGCTAACCGGGGAGCTGTTTTTT.